The clone carrying this T cell receptor beta chain is judged medium-sized. Germline and junction disagree at one end, which may indicate a read error. TCRdb re-derived calls from the PCR reads in MiXCR, one entry per CDR3 protein. The sample holds 5,000 to 6,000 distinct CDR3 sequences, about 50% seen once. This entry belongs to a study of CD4 and CD8 cells across lung adenocarcinoma regions. Material for sequencing was CD4+ T cells from the margin of a lung tumor. The TCR originated in a male donor with lung adenocarcinoma. The CD4 and CD8 labels of this study may be unreliable.

In nucleotides, the CDR3 is TGTGCCAGCAAGGGACTAGCGGGTATCAGCACAGAGACGCAGTATTTT. Encoded protein: CASKGLAGISTETQYF. V usage is TRBV27 and J usage is TRBJ2-3, with TRBD2 matching over 12 bases. Looked up from germline, CDR1 is MNHEY and CDR2 is SMNVEV (reference sequence). This CDR3 comprises 16 residues.